The text below deals with one TCR beta chain. Sequence at one end of the junction differs from germline and may be a read error. Other DNA variants within this sample encode the same CDR3. The CDR3 has 13 amino acids. The table came from immunoSEQ multiplex PCR; TCRdb's copy has only in-frame clones and leaves some out. Found here are 170,000 or so clones, 85% to 95% of them singletons; the top ten hold under 8.5%. These data are taken from a study of control samples from healthy donors and cancer patients. The chain couples TRBV12-3 or TRBV12-4 to TRBJ1-1; D gene ambiguous. This receptor was obtained from a woman between 40 and 50 years old in good health. The sequenced sample was blood. The CDR3 sequence: CASSILGNTEAFF. The CDR3 coding sequence is TGTGCCAGCAGTATTCTGGGGAACACTGAAGCCTTCTTT.